These 19 T cell receptor beta chains were all obtained from the same sample, sequenced in a study of cytotoxic CD8 clonotypes in ibrutinib-treated CLL. Produced via immunoSEQ multiplex PCR; TCRdb's table is partial and in-frame only. The table shows around 310,000 clones, with roughly 85% occurring only once. The sample was PBMCs, taken before ibrutinib treatment. The source of these receptors is a human donor with chronic lymphocytic leukemia.

This chain uses TRBV7-8 with TRBJ2-1; 9 bases are a match to TRBD2. Per germline, CDR1 SGHVS and CDR2 FQNEAQ. CDR3 length: 17 amino acids. With V trimmed by 0 bases and J by 2 bases, 5 bases remained unmatched. The CDR3 protein is CASSLAGGGRAYNEQFF. The CDR3 nucleotides read TGTGCCAGCAGCTTAGCCGGGGGCGGGAGGGCCTACAATGAGCAGTTCTTC.

This rearrangement joins TRBV6-5 to TRBJ2-1; TRBD1 is a possible D gene (5 bases). This CDR3 contains 15 residues. V shed 0 bases and J shed 1 base, with 7 bases lying between them. In germline, CDR1 is MNHEY, CDR2 SVGAGI. In DNA, the CDR3 is TGTGCCAGCAGTTACTCAAGACAGTCCTACAATGAGCAGTTCTTC. This encodes CASSYSRQSYNEQFF.

This chain links TRBV9 with TRBJ2-3, with D hard to call. This CDR3 contains 17 residues. The germline CDR1 and CDR2 sequences are SGDLS and YYNGEE. V lost 0 bases to trimming and J lost 0 bases, with 14 bases between them. DNA of the CDR3: TGTGCCAGCAGCGTAGGGGCCCGAAAAATAAGCACAGATACGCAGTATTTT. It codes for CASSVGARKISTDTQYF.

This clone was seen just once. J is TRBJ2-7 and V is TRBV16; either TRBD1 or TRBD2 may supply D (5 bases each). The germline V gene encodes CDR1 KGHSY and CDR2 FQNENV. With 4 bases removed from V and 3 bases from J, the gap between germline ends came to 10 bases. CDR3 length equals 13 residues. The CDR3 nucleotides are TGTGCCAGCAGCCCCGGGACGGTCTACGAGCAGTACTTC. Encoded protein: CASSPGTVYEQYF. Drawing the rest from reference TRBV16 and TRBJ2-7, the complete variable domain is GEEVAQTPKHLVRGEGQKAKLYCAPIKGHSYVFWYQQVLKNEFKFLISFQNENVFDETGMPKERFSAKCLPNSPCSLEIQATKLEDSAVYFCASSPGTVYEQYFGPGTRLTVT.

A remark on this clone: The junction departs from germline at one end; a sequencing error may be responsible. The rearrangement joins TRBV7-7 to TRBJ2-1; TRBD2 aligns across 15 bases. This CDR3 comprises 20 residues. Looked up from germline, CDR1 is SSHAT and CDR2 is FNYEAQ (reference sequence). CDR3 residues: CASSLAVPPGTSGRFNEQFF. CDR3 nucleotides: TGTGCTAGCAGCTTAGCAGTCCCGCCCGGGACTAGCGGGAGGTTCAATGAGCAGTTCTTC.

This clone was found once. In DNA form, the CDR3 reads TGTGCCAGCAGTTACGGGGGACAGGAATACGAGCAGTACTTC. Translating it yields CASSYGGQEYEQYF. The genes are TRBV6-6 and TRBJ2-7; 8 bases are a match to TRBD1. V was clipped by 2 bases and J by 4 bases; unmatched bases: 4. This CDR3 is 14 amino acids long. CDR1 and CDR2 (germline): MNHNY, SVGAGI (reference sequence).

The J gene is TRBJ2-7, the V gene TRBV7-4; no reliable D call. The germline V gene encodes CDR1 SGHVT and CDR2 SQSDAQ. Trimming took 2 bases from V and 4 from J, leaving 0 bases between them. There are 10 residues in the CDR3. This CDR3 is CASSLYEQYF. The CDR3 DNA reads as TGTGCCAGCAGCTTATACGAGCAGTACTTC. The full variable domain, in which reference TRBV7-4 and TRBJ2-7 provide the parts outside the CDR3, is GAGVSQSPRYKVAKRGRDVALRCDSISGHVTLYWYRQTLGQGSEVLTYSQSDAQRDKSGRPSGRFSAERPERSVSTLKIQRTEQGDSAVYLCASSLYEQYFGPGTRLTVT.

V usage is TRBV9 and J usage is TRBJ2-2; TRBD2 might be the D (5 bases). CDR3 size: 15 residues. Per germline, CDR1 SGDLS and CDR2 YYNGEE. The V end lost 2 bases, the J end lost 0 bases, and 8 bases lay between the germline ends. This CDR3 reads CASSVDGTNTGELFF. CDR3 coding DNA: TGTGCCAGCAGCGTCGACGGGACGAACACCGGGGAGCTGTTTTTT.

This clone was counted between two and nine times. The chain is built from TRBV5-1 and TRBJ2-7, with unresolved D. Germline V gives CDR1 SGHRS, CDR2 YFSETQ. The CDR3 loop spans 15 amino acids. With 0 bases removed from V and 2 bases from J, the gap between germline ends came to 12 bases. The CDR3 region is CASSLGTVTTYEQYF. For the CDR3, the DNA is TGCGCCAGCAGCTTGGGGACGGTTACAACCTACGAGCAGTACTTC.

The rearrangement links TRBV6-1 to TRBJ2-6; TRBD2 is a possible D gene (6 bases). Germline V CDR1 and CDR2: MNHNS, SASEGT. The germline V and J ends were trimmed by 4 bases and 7 bases, with 20 bases remaining between them. This CDR3 region has 17 residues. The CDR3 DNA sequence: TGTGCCAGCAGTGTCCCGGGGGTTGGGACTGTCGCCAACGTCCTGACTTTC. It encodes CASSVPGVGTVANVLTF.

This clone was seen a handful of times. The CDR3 loop reads CASSTRTGWDTGELFF. In DNA form, the CDR3 reads TGTGCCAGCAGCACCCGGACAGGTTGGGACACCGGGGAGCTGTTTTTT. The rearrangement links TRBV5-4 to TRBJ2-2; TRBD1 aligns across 7 bases. CDR3 length: 16 amino acids. After removal of 4 bases from V and 3 bases from J, the junction contained 9 bases not matched to a gene. The germline V gene has CDR1 SGHNT and CDR2 YYREEE (reference sequence).

The rearrangement uses TRBV5-1 and TRBJ2-1; D may be TRBD2 (6 bases). CDR3 length: 17 amino acids. V lost 3 bases and J 6 bases, leaving 22 bases between the germline ends. Germline V gives CDR1 SGHRS, CDR2 YFSETQ. The CDR3 loop is CASSSHSGIYNFNEQFF. CDR3 DNA: TGCGCCAGCAGCTCGCATAGCGGAATCTACAATTTCAATGAGCAGTTCTTC.

The chain is built from TRBV4-2 and TRBJ2-1; the D gene is possibly TRBD1 (5 bases). Per the germline V gene, CDR1 is LGHNA and CDR2 is YNFKEQ. This CDR3 spans 16 amino acids. V gave up 0 bases and J gave up 5 bases, with 14 bases separating them. The CDR3 region is CASSQEGLKGNNEQFF. For the CDR3, the DNA is TGTGCCAGCAGCCAAGAGGGGTTAAAGGGGAACAATGAGCAGTTCTTC.

Comment on this clone: The junction does not match germline at one end; this may be a read error. The V gene is TRBV7-7, the J gene TRBJ2-7, with 10 bases fitting TRBD1. CDR3 length equals 15 residues. Germline CDR1 and CDR2: SSHAT and FNYEAQ (reference sequence). The CDR3 loop reads CASSLRQGAHYEQYF. CDR3 coding DNA: TGTGCTAGCAGCTTAAGACAGGGGGCCCACTACGAGCAGTACTTC.

The CDR3 bases are TGTGCCTGGAGACTGCCTGGACAGGGAACGATTAGCACAGATACGCAGTATTTT. This encodes CAWRLPGQGTISTDTQYF. The chain joins TRBV30 to TRBJ2-3, with TRBD1 matching 8 bases. Unmatched junction bases numbered 14, after V lost 3 bases and J lost 0 bases. This CDR3 has 18 residues. Per germline, CDR1 GTSNPN and CDR2 SVGIG (reference sequence).

This clone showed up just once. The J gene is TRBJ2-3, the V gene TRBV15; TRBD2 agrees at 9 bases. Per the germline V gene, CDR1 is LNHNV and CDR2 is YYDKDF (reference sequence). Germline trimming cut 2 bases from V and 4 bases from J; bases unmatched to any gene: 1. The CDR3 length is 14 residues. DNA of the CDR3: TGTGCCACCAGCAGAAGGACTAGCGCAGATACGCAGTATTTT. It yields the protein CATSRRTSADTQYF.

CDR3 residues: CASSVALGGEANYGYTF. The CDR3 DNA sequence: TGTGCCAGCAGTGTCGCCCTTGGGGGGGAGGCGAACTATGGCTACACCTTC. This sequence joins TRBV6-1 and TRBJ1-2; D possibly corresponds to TRBD1 (5 bases). Looked up from germline, CDR1 is MNHNS and CDR2 is SASEGT. The CDR3 runs 17 residues. Trimming removed 4 bases at V and 2 bases at J, with 20 bases between.

For the CDR3, the DNA is TGTGCCAGCAGCCATCCGACAGGGCTAATTGAAAAACTGTTTTTT. Protein: CASSHPTGLIEKLFF. The V and J genes are TRBV4-2 and TRBJ1-4, with 7 bases lining up with TRBD1. This CDR3 region has 15 residues. The germline V gene has CDR1 LGHNA and CDR2 YNFKEQ. V was pared by 3 bases and J by 7 bases, with 8 bases of the junction left unmatched.

V usage is TRBV18 and J usage is TRBJ2-1; 12 bases line up with TRBD2. Losses at the gene ends were 4 bases for V and 7 bases for J; bases not matched to a gene: 11. This CDR3 is built from 17 residues. Looked up from germline, CDR1 is KGHSH and CDR2 is LQKENI. The CDR3 DNA reads as TGTGCCAGCTCACAGACAGGGAGACTAGCGGGAGTAAATGAGCAGTTCTTC. Amino acid sequence: CASSQTGRLAGVNEQFF. The full variable domain, its missing parts supplied by reference TRBV18 and TRBJ2-1, is NAGVMQNPRHLVRRRGQEARLRCSPMKGHSHVYWYRQLPEEGLKFMVYLQKENIIDESGMPKERFSAEFPKEGPSILRIQQVVRGDSAAYFCASSQTGRLAGVNEQFFGPGTRLTVL.